The 21 T cell receptor beta chains below were found in one sample sequenced in a study of PD-1 blockade in classical Hodgkin lymphoma. Every patient was affected by relapse after autologous stem cell transplantation, while exposure to brentuximab vedotin was not uniform. The protocol was immunoSEQ multiplex PCR, while the TCRdb copy is restricted to in-frame clones and leaves out a portion. The sample carries around 16,000 clones, over 80% recorded once. Sequences were derived from peripheral blood mononuclear cells (PBMCs), sampled before the second cycle of nivolumab. These receptor sequences come from a human donor with classical Hodgkin lymphoma.

The rearrangement links TRBV6-1 to TRBJ1-5, with D unclear. V lost 7 bases, J lost 8 bases, and 15 bases lay in between. This CDR3 region has 13 residues. CDR1 is MNHNS and CDR2 is SASEGT in the germline V gene. The CDR3 here is CASTVTKKEPQHF. CDR3 bases: TGTGCCAGCACCGTAACTAAGAAGGAGCCCCAGCATTTT.

The CDR3 DNA sequence: TGTGCCAGCAGCTTTTCAGGGGACTCCTATAATTCACCCCTCCACTTT. This gives the protein CASSFSGDSYNSPLHF. The chain employs TRBV7-2 and TRBJ1-6; maybe TRBD1 (6 bases). The CDR3 totals 16 residues. V lost 3 bases and J lost 0, with 9 bases in between. Germline V gives CDR1 SGHTA, CDR2 FQGNSA. The whole variable domain, filled in from reference TRBV7-2 and TRBJ1-6, reads GAGVSQSPSNKVTEKGKDVELRCDPISGHTALYWYRQSLGQGLEFLIYFQGNSAPDKSGLPSDRFSAERTGGSVSTLTIQRTQQEDSAVYLCASSFSGDSYNSPLHFGNGTRLTVT.

The gene calls are TRBV9 and TRBJ1-4, with a possible D match to TRBD1 (5 bases). Germline CDR1 reads SGDLS; CDR2 reads YYNGEE. V was pared by 0 bases and J by 8 bases, with 11 bases between. The CDR3 extends over 14 amino acids. CDR3 loop: CASSVEGRQEKLFF. The CDR3 DNA reads TGTGCCAGCAGCGTAGAGGGGAGACAGGAAAAACTGTTTTTT.

The chain recombines TRBV6-4 with TRBJ2-2; 11 positions match TRBD2. Trimming took 5 bases from V and 5 from J; bases not matched to a gene: 4. CDR1 is MRHNA and CDR2 is SNTAGT in the germline V gene. The CDR3 totals 15 residues. The CDR3 sequence is CASSSTSGSTGELFF. Here the CDR3 DNA reads TGTGCCAGCAGTAGTACTAGCGGGAGTACCGGGGAGCTGTTTTTT.

This chain's CDR3 is CASSLLNNFMGSTDTQYF. CDR3 DNA sequence: TGTGCCAGCAGCTTACTTAATAATTTCATGGGCAGCACAGATACGCAGTATTTT. The rearrangement uses TRBV7-2 and TRBJ2-3; D not certain. This CDR3 is built from 18 residues. V was cut by 2 bases and J by 0 bases, with 18 bases left in between. Germline values: CDR1 SGHTA, CDR2 FQGNSA.

This chain links TRBV2 with TRBJ2-2, with a possible D match to TRBD2 (6 bases). The CDR3 contains 13 residues. V was cut by 4 bases and J by 5 bases, with 8 bases left in between. Germline V gene sequence: CDR1 SNHLY, CDR2 FYNNEI. CDR3 sequence: CASSVRGTGELFF. CDR3 DNA sequence: TGTGCCAGCAGTGTACGGGGGACCGGGGAGCTGTTTTTT. Based on the CDR3 plus reference TRBV2 and TRBJ2-2, the full variable domain is EPEVTQTPSHQVTQMGQEVILRCVPISNHLYFYWYRQILGQKVEFLVSFYNNEISEKSEIFDDQFSVERPDGSNFTLKIRSTKLEDSAMYFCASSVRGTGELFFGEGSRLTVL.

V gene TRBV30 combines with J gene TRBJ1-1; TRBD1 is a possible D gene (6 bases). This CDR3 has 13 amino acids. Germline CDR1 is GTSNPN and CDR2 is SVGIG (reference sequence). V was cut by 6 bases and J by 6 bases, with 17 bases left in between. CDR3 bases: TGTGCCTGTCTTAAACAGGGTCGCGCTGAAGCTTTCTTT. This codes for CACLKQGRAEAFF.

V is TRBV7-2 and J is TRBJ2-1, with unresolved D. The ends were cut back, 6 bases at V and 5 bases at J, with 5 bases in the middle. CDR1 is SGHTA and CDR2 is FQGNSA in the germline V gene. The CDR3 is made up of 11 amino acids. This CDR3 reads CASRVDNEQFF. As DNA, the CDR3 is TGTGCCAGCAGGGTGGACAATGAGCAGTTCTTC.

The V call is TRBV27, the J call TRBJ1-5; D perhaps matches TRBD1 (6 bases). This CDR3 region has 13 residues. Trimming removed 5 bases from V and 6 bases from J, with 11 bases in between. Germline values: CDR1 MNHEY, CDR2 SMNVEV (reference sequence). DNA of the CDR3: TGTGCCAGCAGTCGGAACAGGGCTCAGCCCCAGCATTTT. Translation: CASSRNRAQPQHF.

J is TRBJ2-7 and V is TRBV6-1; 7 bases align to TRBD1. Germline CDR1 and CDR2: MNHNS and SASEGT. The junction had 12 bases not matched to a gene; V was cut back by 4 bases and J by 3 bases. This CDR3 has 16 amino acids. Here the CDR3 reads CASSAITTGINYEQYF. DNA for the CDR3: TGTGCCAGCAGTGCAATTACGACAGGGATAAACTACGAGCAGTACTTC.

V is TRBV11-2 and J is TRBJ2-1, with 9 bases matching TRBD2. V lost 1 base to trimming and J lost 7 bases; unmatched junction nucleotides: 5. Germline assignment: CDR1 SGHAT and CDR2 FQNNGV. The CDR3 is 15 amino acids. For the CDR3, the DNA is TGTGCCAGCAGCTTAGGGTTAGCGGGAGATAATGAGCAGTTCTTC. It encodes CASSLGLAGDNEQFF.

The gene calls are TRBV7-9 and TRBJ1-2; 7 bases match TRBD1. J gave up 3 bases and V 5 bases, and 6 bases lay outside the gene matches. CDR1 and CDR2 from the germline V gene are SEHNR and FQNEAQ (reference sequence). This CDR3 is built from 14 residues. The CDR3 region is CASSTGQAYYGYTF. The CDR3 nucleotides read TGTGCCAGCAGCACTGGACAGGCGTACTATGGCTACACCTTC.

This clone was counted only a few times. The chain has TRBV28 and TRBJ1-2, with 10 bases that match TRBD1. CDR3 length: 15 amino acids. Trimming took 5 bases from V and 3 from J; bases not matched to a gene: 6. Germline CDR1 and CDR2: MDHEN and SYDVKM. In nucleotides, the CDR3 is TGTGCCAGCAGTGCCTACGGGACAGGGGACTATGGCTACACCTTC. It yields the protein CASSAYGTGDYGYTF.

The genes are TRBV27 and TRBJ2-1; 8 positions agree with TRBD1. The CDR3 runs 14 residues. Unmatched junction bases numbered 5, after V lost 2 bases and J lost 8 bases. The germline V gene has CDR1 MNHEY and CDR2 SMNVEV (reference sequence). In DNA form, the CDR3 reads TGTGCCAGCAGTTTACAGGGGGCGGTCTATGAGCAGTTCTTC. As protein: CASSLQGAVYEQFF.

V usage is TRBV6-6 and J usage is TRBJ1-2; possible D gene TRBD1, 6 bases. CDR1 and CDR2 (germline): MNHNY, SVGAGI (reference sequence). Trimming removed 4 bases from V and 2 bases from J, with 11 bases in between. The CDR3 is made up of 14 amino acids. The CDR3 sequence: CASSSVDRNYGYTF. Here the CDR3 DNA reads TGTGCCAGCAGTTCCGTAGACAGGAACTATGGCTACACCTTC.

V is TRBV11-2 and J is TRBJ1-1; D is possibly TRBD1 (6 bases). This CDR3 contains 14 residues. Germline CDR1 reads SGHAT; CDR2 reads FQNNGV. The germline V and J ends were trimmed by 3 bases and 8 bases, with 16 bases remaining between them. This chain's CDR3 is CASSFQGLHGEAFF. CDR3 coding DNA: TGTGCCAGCAGCTTTCAGGGGCTCCATGGGGAAGCTTTCTTT.

This clone was counted between two and nine times. The gene calls are TRBV7-9 and TRBJ1-2; possibly TRBD1 for D (5 bases). The CDR3 runs 16 residues. The V and J ends lost 4 bases and 4 bases respectively, with 19 bases between them. From germline, CDR1 is SEHNR and CDR2 FQNEAQ (reference sequence). The CDR3 coding sequence is TGTGCCAGCAGCTCTCCCTCGGTCAGGGTAGGCTATGGCTACACCTTC. This sequence encodes CASSSPSVRVGYGYTF.

The rearrangement uses TRBV19 and TRBJ1-6; the D gene is possibly TRBD1 (6 bases). With 4 bases removed from V and 7 bases from J, the gap between germline ends came to 17 bases. Germline V gene data show CDR1 as LNHDA and CDR2 as SQIVND (reference sequence). CDR3 length: 16 residues. CDR3 bases: TGTGCCAGTAGTACAGAAAACAGGGCTCCAAATTCACCCCTCCACTTT. Encoded protein: CASSTENRAPNSPLHF.

V is TRBV5-1 and J is TRBJ1-1, with D uncertain. Germline lookup yields CDR1 SGHRS and CDR2 YFSETQ. The V and J ends lost 0 bases and 1 base respectively, with 7 bases between them. The CDR3 runs 14 residues. The CDR3, as DNA: TGCGCCAGCAGCTTGGCGGAAAAGAACACTGAAGCTTTCTTT. Translating it yields CASSLAEKNTEAFF.

V is TRBV18 and J is TRBJ2-7; 8 bases agree with TRBD1. Germline values: CDR1 KGHSH, CDR2 LQKENI. Germline trimming cut 5 bases from V and 4 bases from J; bases unmatched to any gene: 16. CDR3 length equals 17 residues. CDR3 sequence reads: CASSEGTGSYFNYEQYF. CDR3 nucleotides: TGTGCCAGCTCAGAGGGGACAGGTTCATATTTCAATTACGAGCAGTACTTC.

The V call is TRBV4-1, the J call TRBJ2-7, with unresolved D. The CDR3 extends over 14 amino acids. Germline V lookup: CDR1 MGHRA, CDR2 YSYEKL. Trimming took 0 bases from V and 1 from J, leaving 7 bases between them. The CDR3 coding sequence is TGCGCCAGCAGCCAAGATGACCGGTCCTACGAGCAGTACTTC. Protein: CASSQDDRSYEQYF.